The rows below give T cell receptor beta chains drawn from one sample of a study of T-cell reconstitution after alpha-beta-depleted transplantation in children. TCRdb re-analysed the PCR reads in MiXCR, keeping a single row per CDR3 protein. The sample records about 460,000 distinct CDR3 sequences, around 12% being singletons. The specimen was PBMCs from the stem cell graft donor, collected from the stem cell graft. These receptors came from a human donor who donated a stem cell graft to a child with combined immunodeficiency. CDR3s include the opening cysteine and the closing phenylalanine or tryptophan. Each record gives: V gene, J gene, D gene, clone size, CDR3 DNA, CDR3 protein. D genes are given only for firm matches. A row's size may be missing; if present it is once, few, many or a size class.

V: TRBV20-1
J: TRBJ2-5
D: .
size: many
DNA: TGCAGTGCTAGTCAGGGGGGAGACAACATCCAAGAGACCCAGTACTTC
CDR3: CSASQGGDNIQETQYF

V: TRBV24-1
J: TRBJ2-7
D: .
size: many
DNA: TGTGCCACCAGTGATTTTGGAGAGCAGTACTTC
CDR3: CATSDFGEQYF

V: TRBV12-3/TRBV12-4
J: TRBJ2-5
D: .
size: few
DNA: TGTGCCAGCACCAGGGGAGAAGAGACCCAGTACTTC
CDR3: CASTRGEETQYF

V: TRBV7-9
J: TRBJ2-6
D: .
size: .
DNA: TGTGCCAGCAGCTTAGGCGGCCTGTCCCCTGGGGCCAACGTCCTGACTTTC
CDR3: CASSLGGLSPGANVLTF

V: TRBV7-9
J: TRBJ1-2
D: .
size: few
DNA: TGTGCCAGCAGTACTACTAATGGGATTTATGGCTACACCTTC
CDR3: CASSTTNGIYGYTF

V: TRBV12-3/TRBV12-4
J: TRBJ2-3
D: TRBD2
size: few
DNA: TGTGCCAGCAGTCCTCAGCGGGGGGGCCTAGCAGATACGCAGTATTTT
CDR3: CASSPQRGGLADTQYF

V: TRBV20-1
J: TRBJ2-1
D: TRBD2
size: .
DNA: TGCAGTGCCTCGGACGAGGGCGGGAGGCCAGGCAATGAGCAGTTCTTC
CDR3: CSASDEGGRPGNEQFF

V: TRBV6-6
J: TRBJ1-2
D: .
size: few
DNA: TGTGCCAGTCAGGGTCCGGGTAACTATGGCTACACCTTC
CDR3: CASQGPGNYGYTF

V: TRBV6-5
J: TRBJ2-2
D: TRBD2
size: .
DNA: TGTGCCAGCAGTTACCGGACTAGCGGCGAGAACACCGGGGAGCTGTTTTTT
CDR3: CASSYRTSGENTGELFF

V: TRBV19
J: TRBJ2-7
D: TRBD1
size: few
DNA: TGTGCCAGTAGACCGGGACAGGCGAGCTCCTACGAGCAGTACTTC
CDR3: CASRPGQASSYEQYF

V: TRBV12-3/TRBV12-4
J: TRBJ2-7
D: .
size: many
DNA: TGTGCCAGCAGTTTTGGGAGCTCCTACGAGCAGTACTTC
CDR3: CASSFGSSYEQYF

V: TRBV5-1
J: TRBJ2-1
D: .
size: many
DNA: TGCGCCAGCAGCCAGGGACATTTTTCCTACAATGAGCAGTTCTTC
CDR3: CASSQGHFSYNEQFF

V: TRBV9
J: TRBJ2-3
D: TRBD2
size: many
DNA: TGTGCCAGCAGCGTAGCGGGAGGGGGCACAGATACGCAGTATTTT
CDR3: CASSVAGGGTDTQYF

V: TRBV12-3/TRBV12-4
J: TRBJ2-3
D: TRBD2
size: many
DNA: TGTGCCAGCAGGGCGGACGGGGGGGCTAGCACAGATACGCAGTATTTT
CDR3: CASRADGGASTDTQYF

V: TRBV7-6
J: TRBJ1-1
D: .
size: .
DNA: TGTGCCAGCAGCCAGAGCGAGGGCACTGAAGCTTTCTTT
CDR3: CASSQSEGTEAFF

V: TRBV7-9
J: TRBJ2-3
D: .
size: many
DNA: TGTGCCAGCAGCGGAGTCACTGATACGCAGTATTTT
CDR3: CASSGVTDTQYF

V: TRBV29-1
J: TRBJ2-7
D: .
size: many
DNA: TGCAGCGTTACCGGGACCGATCCCTACGAGCAGTACTTC
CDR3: CSVTGTDPYEQYF

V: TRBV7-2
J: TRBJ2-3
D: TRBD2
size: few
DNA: TGTGCCAGCAGCTTCCCGGGACTAGGTTACACAGATACGCAGTATTTT
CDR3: CASSFPGLGYTDTQYF

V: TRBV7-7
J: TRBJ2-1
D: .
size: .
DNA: TGTGCTAGCAGCTTAGGCCCCCTTAATGAGCAGTTCTTC
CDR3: CASSLGPLNEQFF

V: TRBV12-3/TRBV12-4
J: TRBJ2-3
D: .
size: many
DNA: TGTGCCAGCAGTTCCGACACAGATACGCAGTATTTT
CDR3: CASSSDTDTQYF

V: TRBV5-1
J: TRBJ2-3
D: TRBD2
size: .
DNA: TGCGCCAGCAGCCCGGTGGGACTAGCGGGTAGTACAGATACGCAGTATTTT
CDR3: CASSPVGLAGSTDTQYF

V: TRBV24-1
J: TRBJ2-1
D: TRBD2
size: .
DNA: TGTGCCACCAGTGATTTACCAGCGGGAGACCTCTACAATGAGCAGTTCTTC
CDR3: CATSDLPAGDLYNEQFF

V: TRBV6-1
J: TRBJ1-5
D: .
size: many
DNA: TGTGCCAGCAGTGAAGTCGGGGACGGCGGACAGCCCCAGCATTTT
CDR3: CASSEVGDGGQPQHF

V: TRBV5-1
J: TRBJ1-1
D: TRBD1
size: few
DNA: TGCGCCAGCAGCTGGGGACAGGGGTCCACTGAAGCTTTCTTT
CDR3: CASSWGQGSTEAFF

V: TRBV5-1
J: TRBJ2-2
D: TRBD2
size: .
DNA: TGCGCCAGCAGCTTGCGTGCGGGGGGGCCGGACACCGGGGAGCTGTTTTTT
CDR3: CASSLRAGGPDTGELFF

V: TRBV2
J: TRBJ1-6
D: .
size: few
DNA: TGTGCCAGCAGTGAGGAGGGGAGCTCCTATAATTCACCCCTCCACTTT
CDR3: CASSEEGSSYNSPLHF

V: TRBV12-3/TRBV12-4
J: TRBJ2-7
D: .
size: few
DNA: TGTGCCAGCAGTTTAACATGGGGAGATATCTACGAGCAGTACTTC
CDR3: CASSLTWGDIYEQYF

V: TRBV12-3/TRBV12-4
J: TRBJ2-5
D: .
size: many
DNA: TGTGCCAGCAGTTCGGAGATTGAGACCCAGTACTTC
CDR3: CASSSEIETQYF

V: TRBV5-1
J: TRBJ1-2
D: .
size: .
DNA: TGCGCCAGCAGCTTGGGTCCGGACACGGGTCCTGGTGGCTACACCTTC
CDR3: CASSLGPDTGPGGYTF

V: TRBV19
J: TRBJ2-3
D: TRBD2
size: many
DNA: TGTGCCAGTAGTATCGAACTAGCGGGAACAGATACGCAGTATTTT
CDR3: CASSIELAGTDTQYF

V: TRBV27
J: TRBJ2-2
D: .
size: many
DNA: TGTGCCAGCAGTTCAGGCCTTACTACCGGGGAGCTGTTTTTT
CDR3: CASSSGLTTGELFF